Following are 16 T cell receptor beta chains from one sample sequenced in a study of shared clonotypes between healthy human individuals. Sequenced by immunoSEQ multiplex PCR; TCRdb stores in-frame clones only, minus some. The sample shows about 980,000 clones, roughly 72% of them seen only once. Sequencing was done on a sample of memory CD4+ T cells sorted from blood. Regarding subset: CD45RA-negative fraction. These receptors were obtained from a man in his late teens or twenties in good health.

The chain links TRBV18 to TRBJ2-1, with D perhaps TRBD2 (5 bases). The V gene's germline CDR1 is KGHSH and CDR2 LQKENI. V gave up 8 bases and J gave up 4 bases, with 12 bases separating them. This CDR3 is 13 amino acids long. The CDR3 region is CASANSGYNEQFF. The CDR3 DNA is TGTGCCAGCGCCAACTCGGGGTACAATGAGCAGTTCTTC.

With regard to this clone: This clone may be a read error of a much larger clone one base away. This chain joins TRBV7-9 and TRBJ2-2, with 8 bases that match TRBD1. Looked up from germline, CDR1 is SEHNR and CDR2 is FQNEAQ (reference sequence). Trimming at V came to 5 bases and at J to 1 base, leaving 3 bases not matched to a gene. The CDR3 length is 15 residues. CDR3 protein: CASSPGTGNTGELFF. For the CDR3, the DNA is TGTGCCAGCAGCCCCGGGACAGGGAACACCGGGGAGCTGTTTTTT. Complete variable domain (other parts from reference TRBV7-9 and TRBJ2-2): DTGVSQNPRHKITKRGQNVTFRCDPISEHNRLYWYRQTLGQGPEFLTYFQNEAQLEKSRLLSDRFSAERPKGSFSTLEIQRTEQGDSAMYLCASSPGTGNTGELFFGEGSRLTVL.

A single count supports this clone. The genes are TRBV15 and TRBJ2-7; the D is unclear. Trimming shortened V by 1 base and J by 2 bases, and 9 bases separated the two germline ends. This CDR3 is built from 14 residues. Germline CDR1 and CDR2: LNHNV and YYDKDF (reference sequence). In DNA, the CDR3 is TGTGCCACCAGCAGAGTGGTTGGAACCTACGAGCAGTACTTC. Translated: CATSRVVGTYEQYF.

The rearrangement links TRBV30 to TRBJ2-3; TRBD1 or TRBD2 may be the D gene (5 bases each). This CDR3 is 14 amino acids long. V lost 4 bases to trimming and J lost 1 base, with 12 bases between them. CDR1 and CDR2 (germline): GTSNPN, SVGIG (reference sequence). For the CDR3, the DNA is TGTGCCTGGAATGCAGGGAGTGGCACAGATACGCAGTATTTT. Translating it yields CAWNAGSGTDTQYF.

J is TRBJ1-2 and V is TRBV4-1, with 7 bases aligning to TRBD1. CDR3 length: 16 amino acids. Trimming took 0 bases from V and 5 from J; bases not matched to a gene: 9. The germline V gene has CDR1 MGHRA and CDR2 YSYEKL. The CDR3 sequence is CASSQEMVTGVYGYTF. The CDR3 DNA sequence: TGCGCCAGCAGCCAAGAAATGGTTACAGGGGTTTATGGCTACACCTTC.

This chain uses TRBV21-1 with TRBJ2-5; whether TRBD1, the table's D call, matches the DNA was not checked. TRBV21-1 constitutes a pseudogene. The CDR3 has 16 residues. The chain's CDR3 is CASSPSPDRLAETQYF. CDR3 DNA sequence: TGTGCCAGCAGCCCCTCCCCCGACAGGTTAGCGGAGACCCAGTACTTC.

The chain uses TRBV19 and TRBJ2-7; D might be TRBD1 (5 bases). Trimming pared 3 bases from V and 2 bases from J, leaving 14 bases between. CDR1 and CDR2 (germline): LNHDA, SQIVND (reference sequence). CDR3 length equals 15 residues. CDR3 DNA: TGTGCCAGTAGTATTAACCCGAAAGGGGCCTACGAGCAGTACTTC. Residues: CASSINPKGAYEQYF.

The chain is built from TRBV7-2 and TRBJ2-7, with TRBD1 as a possible D gene (5 bases). The germline gives CDR1 SGHTA, CDR2 FQGNSA. The CDR3 runs 16 residues. The V and J ends lost 1 base and 0 bases respectively, with 13 bases between them. CDR3 sequence reads: CASSLDAGDSSYEQYF. The CDR3 DNA reads as TGTGCCAGCAGCTTAGATGCCGGCGACAGCTCCTACGAGCAGTACTTC. Full variable domain (outside the CDR3, taken from reference TRBV7-2 and TRBJ2-7): GAGVSQSPSNKVTEKGKDVELRCDPISGHTALYWYRQSLGQGLEFLIYFQGNSAPDKSGLPSDRFSAERTGGSVSTLTIQRTQQEDSAVYLCASSLDAGDSSYEQYFGPGTRLTVT.

This chain links TRBV9 with TRBJ2-7; D unresolved. The CDR3 totals 14 residues. Germline CDR1 reads SGDLS; CDR2 reads YYNGEE. V lost 0 bases to trimming and J lost 2 bases, with 9 bases between them. CDR3 nucleotides: TGTGCCAGCAGCGTAGACGGACCTCCCTACGAGCAGTACTTC. Translation: CASSVDGPPYEQYF.

The chain employs TRBV19 and TRBJ1-1; 9 bases line up with TRBD1. The V gene's germline CDR1 is LNHDA and CDR2 SQIVND (reference sequence). The trim removed 7 bases at V and 9 bases at J, leaving 12 bases unmatched. The CDR3 contains 14 residues. The CDR3 spells CASTRDREGRKAFF. Written as DNA, the CDR3 is TGTGCCAGTACCCGGGACAGGGAAGGTCGAAAAGCTTTCTTT.

This clone was observed a few times. V gene TRBV19 combines with J gene TRBJ1-5, with D tentatively TRBD1 (5 bases). From germline, CDR1 is LNHDA and CDR2 SQIVND (reference sequence). The CDR3 has 12 residues. Between the trimmed V and J ends, which lost 7 bases and 5 bases, there was a span of 9 bases. The DNA of the CDR3 is TGTGCCAGTACCGGGGACCATCAGCCCCAGCATTTT. Translation: CASTGDHQPQHF.

This chain connects TRBV11-2 to TRBJ1-2; tentative D call: TRBD1 (5 bases). The CDR3 contains 13 residues. Germline V CDR1 and CDR2: SGHAT, FQNNGV. V lost 1 base to trimming and J lost 4 bases, with 7 bases between them. DNA of the CDR3: TGTGCCAGCAGCTTAGGGGGCGTCTATGGCTACACCTTC. Amino acids: CASSLGGVYGYTF.

The V gene is TRBV6-1, the J gene TRBJ2-7; tentatively, D is TRBD1 or TRBD2 (6 bases each). This CDR3 region has 14 residues. Germline-derived CDR1 and CDR2 are MNHNS and SASEGT. V gave up 6 bases and J gave up 4 bases, with 16 bases separating them. The CDR3 is CASRVGGTQYEQYF. As DNA, the CDR3 is TGTGCCAGCAGGGTGGGGGGCACCCAATACGAGCAGTACTTC.

This clone appeared once. The chain joins TRBV30 to TRBJ1-2, with D maybe TRBD1 (5 bases). Germline V gene lookup returns CDR1 GTSNPN and CDR2 SVGIG (reference sequence). The ends were cut back, 0 bases at V and 7 bases at J, with 12 bases in the middle. This CDR3 has 13 amino acids. The CDR3 nucleotides read TGTGCCTGGAGTGTAATAGGGGCGGGTGGCTACACCTTC. As protein: CAWSVIGAGGYTF.

This chain links TRBV7-2 with TRBJ2-2; D is perhaps TRBD1 (6 bases). Trimming shortened V by 4 bases and J by 4 bases, and 10 bases separated the two germline ends. CDR1 is SGHTA and CDR2 is FQGNSA in the germline V gene. The CDR3 spans 14 residues. The CDR3 region has the DNA TGTGCCAGCAGCTCAGGGGTGGGCACCGGGGAGCTGTTTTTT. Translated, it gives CASSSGVGTGELFF. Full variable domain (remainder filled in from reference TRBV7-2 and TRBJ2-2): GAGVSQSPSNKVTEKGKDVELRCDPISGHTALYWYRQSLGQGLEFLIYFQGNSAPDKSGLPSDRFSAERTGGSVSTLTIQRTQQEDSAVYLCASSSGVGTGELFFGEGSRLTVL.

The rearrangement uses TRBV10-3 and TRBJ2-5, with D possibly TRBD2 on 6 matching bases. Germline assignment: CDR1 ENHRY and CDR2 SYGVKD. The CDR3 has 15 residues. V lost 5 bases to trimming and J lost 10 bases, with 23 bases between them. Here the CDR3 reads CAISPSGGNQRNQYF. For the CDR3, the DNA is TGTGCCATCAGTCCCTCTGGGGGGAACCAGAGAAACCAGTACTTC.